This T cell receptor (beta chain) derives from a study of cytomegalovirus exposure and HLA in healthy donors. The study, taken as a whole, reports: Most CMV-associated TCR beta chains appeared HLA-restricted in a later analysis.

As to this clone: Its antigen is not identified.

With 3 bases removed from V and 5 bases from J, the gap between germline ends came to 13 bases. Germline V gives CDR1 LNHDA, CDR2 SQIVND (reference sequence). This CDR3 is 14 amino acids long. PCR used 60 Vbeta primers and 13 Jbeta primers. Data came from immunoSEQ multiplex PCR; TCRdb stores just in-frame clones and leaves some out. In the table there are about 97,000 clones, around 57% of which are singletons. This TCR was recovered from a human donor in good health. This sequence joins TRBV19 and TRBJ1-2, with D hard to call. Sequencing was carried out using PBMCs. The CDR3 protein is CASSMGSWKYGYTF. The CDR3 nucleotides are TGTGCCAGTAGTATGGGCAGTTGGAAATATGGCTACACCTTC.